Sequencing of this T cell receptor (beta chain) was carried out in a study of monozygotic twins with cystic fibrosis listed by TCRdb under 2021. Regarding the research as a whole: Barcoded libraries were prepared with roughly 16 PCR cycles from 2.5 to 3 micrograms of fragmented DNA. The study compared TCR beta repertoires within and between 16 monozygotic twin pairs with cystic fibrosis to assess genetic influence on V and J gene usage. The cohort comprised ten female and six male twin pairs aged 2.0 to 36.4 years, median around 9 years, mostly children and adolescents. Twins were ranked among 850 to 1,200 cohort participants for weight-for-height and FEVPerc (FEV1 disease centile) at the day of blood sampling. Data for three of the twin pairs had already been reported earlier in a different context. The paper as a whole reports these results and caveats: Simpson clonality was generally low (median about 0.0087), which suggests a naive-dominated repertoire, and clonality was higher in the most severely affected patients. No association turned up between shared CDR3 numbers and age, concordance or disease severity, and the cohort was small. Nucleotide-identical clonotype sharing was significantly higher within monozygotic CF twin pairs than between unrelated CF individuals (P = 0.000026, Mann-Whitney). In 13 of 16 pairs, V gene usage most closely resembled the co-twin's, and the same held for J usage in 8 of 16 pairs, a pattern suggesting genetic constraints.

As for this clone: Its specific antigen is unknown. Base qualities are not at hand, and no much larger clone is one base apart.

Following the manufacturer's instructions, TCR beta CDR3 regions were amplified by multiplex PCR with the immunoSEQ immune profiling system. An Illumina NextSeq system was used for sequencing. On the authors' methods: The immunoSEQ Analyzer platform handled processing of the sequence data, and clonality was calculated by taking the square root of Simpson's index of productive rearrangements. V and J usage similarity was measured by Jensen-Shannon distance, and CDR3 generation probabilities were computed with OLGA. Shared CDR3 sequences were searched against the immuneACCESS database (August 2020) and VDJdb (December 2020). TCRdb mirrors the immuneACCESS table, restricted to in-frame sequences. Some clones are absent from its copies; in checked studies, under half trace to an unresolved V gene, and the reason for the others is unknown. The V and J calls and clone size were taken over from that table, and D and trimming were inferred from the DNA. The sample contains 34,000 or so clones, approximately 92% of them found a single time. The top ten constitute roughly 0.9% of the sample.

For CDR1 and CDR2, the germline V gene (reference sequence) lists SGHNT and YYREEE. Including the terminal cysteine and phenylalanine, the CDR3 comprises 15 residues. Just CDR3 DNA is preserved here, 45 bases in frame from base 1. The junction shows trimming of 2 bases on V and 2 bases on J, and the gene matches do not reach 5 bases of it. The twin pairs came from the European Cystic Fibrosis Twin and Sibling Study Cohort, a cohort that recruited patients from about 160 CF clinics across 14 European countries. Zygosity and CFTR genotype were verified in-house, and zygosity was tested by multiplex PCR of nine short tandem repeat loci. Each twin gave a peripheral blood sample, and clinical parameters were documented on that same day of blood sampling. Genomic DNA was isolated from peripheral blood cells with phenol/chloroform and kept in TE buffer at 4 degrees C.

The sequence derives from a girl aged 2-10 years with cystic fibrosis. The sequenced sample consisted of blood. This chain joins TRBV5-4 to TRBJ2-7, with 9 bases matching TRBD2. CDR3 region: CASSFGTSKTYEQYF. The bases are TGTGCCAGCAGCTTTGGGACTAGCAAAACCTACGAGCAGTACTTC.